This T cell receptor (beta chain) was sequenced for a study of blood T cell dynamics during melanoma immunotherapy. Described time point: pre-treatment baseline. The germline CDR1 and CDR2 sequences are SGDLS and YYNGEE. The V and J ends lost 4 bases and 5 bases, in that order; junction bases with no gene match: 7. CDR3 length: 14 amino acids. Profiling relied on immunoSEQ multiplex PCR, and the TCRdb table lists in-frame clones only, not all of them. Among about 10,000 clones listed, about four fifths were seen once. The J gene is TRBJ2-5, the V gene TRBV9; 8 bases fit TRBD2. The sequencing used blood, collected from a patient treated with checkpoint blockade. The receptor comes from a human donor with melanoma. The CDR3 DNA follows: TGTGCCAGCAGCCCCGGGACTAGTAAGGAGACCCAGTACTTC. Translation gives CASSPGTSKETQYF.